This T cell receptor (beta chain) was sequenced in a study of Ad26.COV2.S vaccination and SARS-CoV-2 variants. Background on the study: Donor allocation was to the COV1001 Ad26.COV2.S trial arm. Doses of Ad26.COV2.S were injected into muscle once or twice, 56 days apart.

The treatment was: over 15 received Ad26.COV2.S at low or high dose, single or two shots; 5 received placebo; per-sample allocation not given. Samples came from day 63 after the first vaccine or placebo injection. Built on an Ad26 vector, the vaccine expressed Wuhan-strain SARS-CoV-2 spike. The repertoire was sequenced with immunoSEQ multiplex PCR; TCRdb's copy has only in-frame clones and lacks some. Seen here are around 380,000 clones, less than 90% observed once, and the top ten hold 3% to 3.5%. Trimming at V came to 7 bases and at J to 6 bases, leaving 17 bases not matched to a gene. The germline CDR1 and CDR2 sequences are MDHEN and SYDVKM. The CDR3 sequence is 16 residues long.

This sequence originates from a person between 18 and 65 years old who received the Ad26.COV2.S COVID-19 vaccine or a placebo. The starting material was peripheral blood, obtained in a trial of Ad26.COV2.S vaccine versus placebo. The chain has TRBV28 and TRBJ1-2, with 7 bases lining up with TRBD1. CDR3 in DNA: TGTGCCAGCACCCTTACATACCGACAGGGAGTAAATGGCTACACCTTC. Residues: CASTLTYRQGVNGYTF.